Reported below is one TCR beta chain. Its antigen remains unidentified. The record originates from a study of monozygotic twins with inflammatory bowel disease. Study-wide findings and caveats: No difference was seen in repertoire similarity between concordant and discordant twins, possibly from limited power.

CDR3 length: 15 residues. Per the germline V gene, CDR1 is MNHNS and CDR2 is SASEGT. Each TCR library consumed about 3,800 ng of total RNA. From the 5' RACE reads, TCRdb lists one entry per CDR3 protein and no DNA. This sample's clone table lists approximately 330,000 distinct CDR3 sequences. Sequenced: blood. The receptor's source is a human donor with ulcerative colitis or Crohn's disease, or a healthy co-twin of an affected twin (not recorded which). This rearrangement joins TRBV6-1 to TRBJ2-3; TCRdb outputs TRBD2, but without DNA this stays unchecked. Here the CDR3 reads CASSDGSGESDTQYF.